These T cell receptor beta chains were read from a single sample in a study of shared clonotypes between healthy human individuals. The protocol was immunoSEQ multiplex PCR, while the TCRdb copy is restricted to in-frame clones and leaves out a portion. The sample lists around 1.1 million clones, 70% to 80% seen once, with 0.61% in the top ten. The sequenced material came from memory CD4+ T cells from PBMCs. The receptors shown here come from a man between 18 and 35 years old in good health. Some clones in this sample may be carry-over from other donors' samples. CDR3s include the opening cysteine and the closing phenylalanine or tryptophan. The order of the fields is D gene, V gene, clone size, J gene, CDR3 protein. A D gene is named only where the DNA matches it firmly. Some rows have no size entry. The others give once, few or many, or a class for an expanded clone.

>-|TRBV30|many|TRBJ1-5
CAWSVKGNQPQHF
>-|TRBV6-6|-|TRBJ2-7
CASSYRPNEQYF
>-|TRBV28|few|TRBJ1-2
CASSLAASDGYTF
>-|TRBV25-1|-|TRBJ2-1
CASSVREGYGHEQFF
>-|TRBV7-3|once|TRBJ2-3
CASSYDPVTDTQYF
>-|TRBV5-1|once|TRBJ1-1
CASSFSPGMNTEAFF
>-|TRBV15|-|TRBJ1-1
CATSRERQVRAFF
>-|TRBV18|-|TRBJ2-1
CASSPDLEQFF
>-|TRBV29-1|-|TRBJ2-3
CSVGTFTDTQYF
>TRBD1|TRBV30|-|TRBJ1-1
CARTGPNTEAFF
>TRBD2|TRBV19|-|TRBJ2-3
CATQGLADTQYF
>-|TRBV28|-|TRBJ2-7
CASMGGSYEQYF
>-|TRBV7-2|-|TRBJ1-5
CASSLEQYSNQPQHF
>-|TRBV19|-|TRBJ2-7
CASSPGVGSYEQYF
>TRBD2|TRBV10-1|-|TRBJ2-2
CASSEVGGGSPGELFF
>TRBD2|TRBV5-4|-|TRBJ2-7
CASSSQAGEYEQYF
>-|TRBV28|-|TRBJ1-5
CASSSGGSGNQPQHF